This T cell receptor (beta chain) stems from a study of identical twins. The sample holds many counts of this clonotype. Antigen: not known. General study points: A lower insertion count was a feature of abundant cord blood beta clonotypes, with no such feature in memory repertoires.

From the 5' RACE reads, TCRdb called clonotypes with MiXCR, one entry per CDR3 protein. Of 650,000 to 750,000 distinct CDR3 sequences listed, 20% to 25% are singletons. These same records also appear under a second study, on T cells expressing NK-cell markers. That report notes: Several experiments employed an anti-gamma-delta TCR antibody to confine sorting to alpha-beta TCR T cells.

The clonotype was recovered from a woman in her late teens or twenties in good health. The sample consisted of PBMCs.

The CDR3 DNA reads TGTGCCAGCAGCGCAGAGGTAGGCTATGAGCAGTTCTTC. Its protein product is CASSAEVGYEQFF. The rearrangement uses TRBV9 and TRBJ2-1; D is undetermined. Trimming removed 3 bases from V and 8 bases from J, with 12 bases in between. The CDR3 extends over 13 amino acids. CDR1 and CDR2 from the germline V gene are SGDLS and YYNGEE.